A single sample is the source of the 13 T cell receptor beta chains below, sequenced in a study of cytomegalovirus exposure and HLA in healthy donors. The study ran its PCR with 60 Vbeta and 13 Jbeta primers. The assay was immunoSEQ multiplex PCR, and TCRdb's table has in-frame clones only and misses some. Among 100,000 or so clones listed, 65% to 85% were seen once. The sequenced sample consisted of PBMCs. The receptors come from a woman between 35 and 50 years old in good health and CMV-seronegative.

V gene TRBV7-9 combines with J gene TRBJ2-7, with 9 bases lining up with TRBD2. This CDR3 is 16 amino acids long. V was clipped by 5 bases and J by 2 bases; unmatched bases: 10. Germline loops: CDR1 SEHNR, CDR2 FQNEAQ (reference sequence). CDR3 sequence reads: CASSPKAGGATYEQYF. The CDR3 coding sequence is TGTGCCAGCAGCCCCAAGGCGGGAGGGGCGACCTACGAGCAGTACTTC.

This clone has more than one count but fewer than ten. The CDR3 loop is CAISEPDRGPSEQYF. In DNA form, the CDR3 reads TGTGCCATCAGTGAGCCTGACAGGGGACCCTCCGAGCAGTACTTC. The chain uses TRBV10-3 and TRBJ2-7, with 8 bases matching TRBD1. The CDR3 spans 15 residues. Per germline, CDR1 ENHRY and CDR2 SYGVKD. Trimming removed 2 bases from V and 6 bases from J; junction bases left unmatched: 9.

This clone was counted a single time. The chain employs TRBV9 and TRBJ2-2; D perhaps matches TRBD2 (6 bases). The ends were cut back, 4 bases at V and 2 bases at J, with 15 bases in the middle. CDR3 size: 16 residues. Germline V gene sequence: CDR1 SGDLS, CDR2 YYNGEE. The CDR3 DNA reads TGTGCCAGCAGCCTTACCCGGGGGACTAACACCGGGGAGCTGTTTTTT. This sequence encodes CASSLTRGTNTGELFF.

This clone was found a few times. This chain links TRBV6-1 with TRBJ1-6; D is undetermined. V lost 5 bases and J lost 10, with 12 bases in between. The germline CDR1 and CDR2 sequences are MNHNS and SASEGT. The CDR3 runs 13 residues. The CDR3 region is CASSYWSGSPLHF. The DNA of the CDR3 is TGTGCCAGCAGTTATTGGTCGGGGTCACCCCTCCACTTT.

The chain employs TRBV9 and TRBJ1-3, with D possibly matching TRBD1 (5 bases). The germline V and J ends were trimmed by 0 bases and 8 bases, with 12 bases remaining between them. Germline V gives CDR1 SGDLS, CDR2 YYNGEE. The CDR3 runs to 14 residues. The CDR3: CASSVDGGFDTIYF. The CDR3 DNA reads TGTGCCAGCAGCGTAGATGGGGGGTTCGACACCATATATTTT.

This chain links TRBV6-1 with TRBJ1-3; D gene uncertain. The V end was cut by 4 bases, the J end by 4 bases, with 8 bases between. CDR1 and CDR2 from the germline V gene are MNHNS and SASEGT. The CDR3 loop spans 13 amino acids. The CDR3 loop reads CASSVQTGNTIYF. DNA for the CDR3: TGTGCCAGCAGTGTCCAAACAGGAAACACCATATATTTT.

The V call is TRBV4-2, the J call TRBJ1-2, with TRBD1 identical over 8 bases. V was clipped by 4 bases and J by 4 bases; unmatched bases: 8. The CDR3 has 15 residues. Germline CDR1 LGHNA, CDR2 YNFKEQ. The CDR3 loop is CASSPGQDLGYGYTF. In DNA form, the CDR3 reads TGTGCCAGCAGCCCGGGACAGGATTTGGGCTATGGCTACACCTTC.

The rearrangement links TRBV29-1 to TRBJ2-5; perhaps TRBD2 as D (5 bases). The germline V gene has CDR1 SQVTM and CDR2 ANQGSEA. The CDR3 extends over 14 amino acids. V was clipped by 3 bases and J by 0 bases, with 11 bases between them. As DNA, the CDR3 is TGCAGCGTTGATGTGACTATTAACCAAGAGACCCAGTACTTC. Residues: CSVDVTINQETQYF.

There are a few counts of this clone. This sequence joins TRBV4-3 and TRBJ2-6; 8 nucleotides align to TRBD1. CDR1 LGHNA and CDR2 YSLEER come from the germline V gene. The CDR3 length is 17 residues. Trimming took 3 bases from V and 0 from J; bases not matched to a gene: 4. CDR3 nucleotide sequence: TGCGCCAGCAGCCACGGACAGGGATACTCTGGGGCCAACGTCCTGACTTTC. It translates to CASSHGQGYSGANVLTF.

The chain recombines TRBV7-6 with TRBJ1-6, with 9 nucleotides matching TRBD1. The germline CDR1 and CDR2 sequences are SGHVS and FNYEAQ. The CDR3 is 14 residues long. The V gene end was trimmed by 1 base and the J gene end by 9 bases; junction bases not matched to a gene: 1. The CDR3 nucleotides read TGTGCCAGCAGCTTAGGGACAGGGGTTTCACCCCTCCACTTT. The encoded protein is CASSLGTGVSPLHF. The complete variable domain, with remaining parts taken from reference TRBV7-6 and TRBJ1-6, reads GAGVSQSPRYKVTKRGQDVALRCDPISGHVSLYWYRQALGQGPEFLTYFNYEAQQDKSGLPNDRFSAERPEGSISTLTIQRTEQRDSAMYRCASSLGTGVSPLHFGNGTRLTVT.

The J gene is TRBJ2-1, the V gene TRBV11-2; D is possibly TRBD1 (5 bases). The germline V gene encodes CDR1 SGHAT and CDR2 FQNNGV. Trimming removed 1 base from V and 9 bases from J, with 10 bases in between. CDR3 length: 13 residues. CDR3 residues: CASSLAGFSEQFF. CDR3 bases: TGTGCCAGCAGCTTAGCAGGGTTCTCTGAGCAGTTCTTC.

This clone has a single count. This rearrangement joins TRBV4-1 to TRBJ1-5; tentative D call: TRBD1 (5 bases). Germline CDR1 reads MGHRA; CDR2 reads YSYEKL. This CDR3 contains 16 residues. The V end lost 0 bases, the J end lost 0 bases, and 9 bases lay between the germline ends. DNA of the CDR3: TGCGCCAGCAGCCAAGATTGGACATATAGCAATCAGCCCCAGCATTTT. Translation gives CASSQDWTYSNQPQHF.

The V gene is TRBV7-9, the J gene TRBJ1-2; D is undetermined. Germline V CDR1 and CDR2: SEHNR, FQNEAQ (reference sequence). V shed 3 bases and J shed 7 bases, with 9 bases lying between them. The CDR3 spans 12 residues. The CDR3 bases are TGTGCCAGCAGCTTGCAAGGGAGTGGCTACACCTTC. Translating gives CASSLQGSGYTF.